The 3 T cell receptor beta chains given below trace back to one sample, sequenced in a study of T-cell reconstitution after alpha-beta-depleted transplantation in children. Preparation of the TCRbeta library involved a method that used unique molecular identifiers. TCRdb itself ran the PCR reads through MiXCR, one entry per CDR3 protein. The repertoire has a few hundred thousand distinct CDR3 sequences, 10% to 15% of them found once; the top ten carry about 2.2%. The specimen comprised PBMCs, mostly from graft donor cells, sampled 360 days after TCRalphabeta/CD19-depleted stem cell transplant. The origin of the receptors is a male patient between 5 and 17 years old who had a stem cell transplant for acute myeloid leukemia, so the T cells may come from the graft donor.

This chain links TRBV12-3 or TRBV12-4 with TRBJ1-4, with TRBD1 as a possible D gene (5 bases). V gave up 11 bases and J gave up 8 bases, with 21 bases separating them. This CDR3 region has 14 residues. The CDR3 reads CASRTKEAYEKLFF. CDR3 in DNA: TGTGCCTCTAGGACAAAGGAGGCCTACGAAAAACTGTTTTTT.

A few counts support this clonotype. The chain is built from TRBV6-5 and TRBJ1-2, with a possible D match to TRBD1 (5 bases). The CDR3 is made up of 13 amino acids. V dropped 0 bases and J dropped 8 bases, with 10 bases sitting between them. Germline CDR1 reads MNHEY; CDR2 reads SVGAGI. CDR3 region: CASSYSAGKGYTF. For the CDR3, the DNA is TGTGCCAGCAGTTACTCGGCAGGGAAAGGCTACACCTTC.

V usage is TRBV11-3 and J usage is TRBJ2-5; 8 bases line up with TRBD1. The ends lost 4 bases at V and 10 bases at J; junction bases unmatched: 5. Looked up from germline, CDR1 is SGHNT and CDR2 is YENEEA. The CDR3 length is 12 residues. CDR3 nucleotides: TGTGCCAGCAGCTCCATGGACAGGGTCCAGTACTTC. This translates into CASSSMDRVQYF. The full variable domain, its missing parts supplied by reference TRBV11-3 and TRBJ2-5, is EAGVVQSPRYKIIEKKQPVAFWCNPISGHNTLYWYLQNLGQGPELLIRYENEEAVDDSQLPKDRFSAERLKGVDSTLKIQPAELGDSAVYLCASSSMDRVQYFGPGTRLLVL.